The rows below give T cell receptor beta chains drawn from one sample of a study of spatial heterogeneity in lung cancer. MiXCR, run by TCRdb on the 5' RACE reads, gives a single entry per CDR3 protein. The sample contains about 120,000 distinct CDR3 sequences, about a tenth of which appear only once. Sequenced material: PBMCs, taken at follow-up. The receptors originated from a female donor with early-stage non-small cell lung cancer. CDR3s include the opening cysteine and the closing phenylalanine or tryptophan. A D gene is named only where the DNA matches it firmly. Clone sizes are given selectively: once, few, many, or a class where the clone is expanded.

D gene: .
V gene: TRBV10-3
J gene: TRBJ1-6
clone size: many
CDR3 protein: CAIRGGNNSPLHF
CDR3 DNA: TGTGCCATCAGGGGCGGAAATAATTCACCCCTCCACTTT

D gene: .
V gene: TRBV29-1
J gene: TRBJ2-3
clone size: few
CDR3 protein: CSVGGEDTDTQYF
CDR3 DNA: TGCAGCGTTGGCGGGGAAGACACAGATACGCAGTATTTT

D gene: .
V gene: TRBV2
J gene: TRBJ2-1
clone size: .
CDR3 protein: CASSVLNPPRENNEQFF
CDR3 DNA: TGTGCCAGCAGTGTTCTAAACCCCCCGCGAGAAAACAATGAGCAGTTCTTC

D gene: .
V gene: TRBV6-5
J gene: TRBJ2-3
clone size: few
CDR3 protein: CASRSTGVLADTQYF
CDR3 DNA: TGTGCCAGCAGGAGTACGGGAGTTCTTGCAGATACGCAGTATTTT

D gene: .
V gene: TRBV10-3
J gene: TRBJ1-2
clone size: many
CDR3 protein: CAISGTENYGYTF
CDR3 DNA: TGTGCCATCAGTGGTACAGAGAACTATGGCTACACCTTC

D gene: TRBD2
V gene: TRBV20-1
J gene: TRBJ2-5
clone size: .
CDR3 protein: CSARVTSGSKTQYF
CDR3 DNA: TGCAGTGCTAGAGTAACTAGCGGGAGTAAGACCCAGTACTTC

D gene: TRBD1
V gene: TRBV18
J gene: TRBJ1-1
clone size: .
CDR3 protein: CASSPTGGNTEAFF
CDR3 DNA: TGTGCCAGCTCACCGACAGGGGGGAACACTGAAGCTTTCTTT

D gene: .
V gene: TRBV5-5
J gene: TRBJ1-2
clone size: .
CDR3 protein: CASSPDPRANYGYTF
CDR3 DNA: TGTGCCAGCAGCCCGGACCCCCGAGCTAACTATGGCTACACCTTC

D gene: .
V gene: TRBV9
J gene: TRBJ2-1
clone size: few
CDR3 protein: CASSVDSSSYNEQFF
CDR3 DNA: TGTGCCAGCAGCGTAGACTCGAGCTCCTACAATGAGCAGTTCTTC

D gene: .
V gene: TRBV20-1
J gene: TRBJ2-7
clone size: few
CDR3 protein: CSARGLSSSYEQYF
CDR3 DNA: TGCAGTGCTAGGGGACTTTCAAGCTCCTACGAGCAGTACTTC

D gene: .
V gene: TRBV28
J gene: TRBJ2-3
clone size: few
CDR3 protein: CASALASLSTDTQYF
CDR3 DNA: TGTGCCAGCGCTTTGGCTAGTCTGAGCACAGATACGCAGTATTTT

D gene: .
V gene: TRBV28
J gene: TRBJ1-1
clone size: .
CDR3 protein: CASSPYRTENTEAFF
CDR3 DNA: TGTGCCAGCAGTCCGTACCGGACAGAGAACACTGAAGCTTTCTTT

D gene: TRBD1
V gene: TRBV9
J gene: TRBJ2-7
clone size: .
CDR3 protein: CASSVEGQGYEQYF
CDR3 DNA: TGTGCCAGCAGCGTAGAGGGACAGGGCTACGAGCAGTACTTC

D gene: TRBD2
V gene: TRBV20-1
J gene: TRBJ2-7
clone size: .
CDR3 protein: CSARDRAGPYEQYF
CDR3 DNA: TGCAGTGCTAGAGATCGAGCGGGGCCTTACGAGCAGTACTTC

D gene: .
V gene: TRBV7-9
J gene: TRBJ1-1
clone size: few
CDR3 protein: CASSQTDTEAFF
CDR3 DNA: TGTGCCAGCAGCCAGACAGACACTGAAGCTTTCTTT

D gene: .
V gene: TRBV2
J gene: TRBJ1-6
clone size: .
CDR3 protein: CASSEMRIVRPGNNSPLHF
CDR3 DNA: TGTGCCAGCAGTGAAATGCGGATCGTACGGCCAGGGAATAATTCACCCCTCCACTTT

D gene: .
V gene: TRBV28
J gene: TRBJ2-7
clone size: few
CDR3 protein: CASSISGTSYEQYF
CDR3 DNA: TGTGCCAGCAGTATTAGCGGAACTTCCTACGAGCAGTACTTC

D gene: .
V gene: TRBV24-1
J gene: TRBJ2-1
clone size: .
CDR3 protein: CATLGAGNEQFF
CDR3 DNA: TGTGCCACCTTGGGGGCTGGAAATGAGCAGTTCTTC